Each of the 10 T cell receptor beta chains below was sequenced from the same sample in a study of shared clonotypes between healthy human individuals. TCRdb's copy holds only in-frame clones and misses some; the assay was immunoSEQ multiplex PCR. Found here are about 490,000 clones, roughly 78% of them singletons; the top ten hold roughly 12%. What was sequenced was PBMCs. All receptors come from a woman aged 40 to 55 in good health. Some clones in this sample may be carry-over from other donors' samples.

The chain recombines TRBV28 with TRBJ1-1; no firm D call. CDR1 is MDHEN and CDR2 is SYDVKM in the germline V gene. Trimming removed 6 bases at V and 1 base at J, with 12 bases between. The CDR3 covers 14 residues. The CDR3 bases are TGTGCCAGCAGCATAGCAAGGGAGAACACTGAAGCTTTCTTT. Encoded protein: CASSIARENTEAFF. Variable domain in full (rest from reference TRBV28 and TRBJ1-1): DVKVTQSSRYLVKRTGEKVFLECVQDMDHENMFWYRQDPGLGLRLIYFSYDVKMKEKGDIPEGYSVSREKKERFSLILESASTNQTSMYLCASSIARENTEAFFGQGTRLTVV.

This clone was recorded only once. The chain couples TRBV28 to TRBJ2-3, with 11 bases aligning to TRBD2. Looked up from germline, CDR1 is MDHEN and CDR2 is SYDVKM. This CDR3 has 14 residues. J gave up 2 bases and V 10 bases, and 5 bases lay outside the gene matches. CDR3 region: CATETSGDTDTQYF. The CDR3 nucleotides read TGTGCCACCGAGACTAGCGGGGACACAGATACGCAGTATTTT.

This clone appeared many times. CDR3 in amino acids: CASSFNRSANYGYTF. In DNA, the CDR3 is TGCGCCAGCAGCTTTAACAGGTCTGCTAACTATGGCTACACCTTC. The chain is built from TRBV5-1 and TRBJ1-2; tentative D call: TRBD1 (5 bases). The CDR3 contains 15 residues. Between the trimmed V and J ends, which lost 2 bases and 0 bases, there was a span of 11 bases. The germline V gene encodes CDR1 SGHRS and CDR2 YFSETQ.

This sequence joins TRBV7-9 and TRBJ2-1; 9 nucleotides align to TRBD1. V shed 6 bases, J shed 12 bases, and the junction held 6 bases outside the gene matches. CDR1 and CDR2 (germline): SEHNR, FQNEAQ (reference sequence). This CDR3 region has 12 residues. CDR3 in DNA: TGTGCCAGCAGAAACCGACAGGGGGGGCAGTTCTTC. Its translation is CASRNRQGGQFF.

This rearrangement joins TRBV10-3 to TRBJ1-1, with TRBD1 as a possible D gene (5 bases). CDR1 and CDR2 (germline): ENHRY, SYGVKD. The CDR3 is 13 amino acids. Trimming stripped 1 base from V and 6 bases from J, with 9 bases between. CDR3 protein: CAISEYRDSEAFF. The CDR3 nucleotides are TGTGCCATCAGTGAGTATAGGGACTCTGAAGCTTTCTTT.

The rearrangement uses TRBV5-1 and TRBJ2-7; 9 bases align to TRBD2. V shed 0 bases, J shed 4 bases, and the junction held 8 bases outside the gene matches. The CDR3 is 16 residues long. The germline V gene encodes CDR1 SGHRS and CDR2 YFSETQ. CDR3 region: CASSLAGGTSSYEQYF. CDR3 DNA: TGCGCCAGCAGCTTGGCCGGCGGGACTAGCTCATACGAGCAGTACTTC.

This chain uses TRBV19 with TRBJ2-5; D is possibly TRBD1 (6 bases). V was shortened by 4 bases and J by 5 bases, with 8 bases between the two germline ends. CDR1 LNHDA and CDR2 SQIVND come from the germline V gene (reference sequence). The CDR3 is 12 residues long. In DNA, the CDR3 is TGTGCCAGTAGTAAGAGGGGGGAGACCCAGTACTTC. Residues: CASSKRGETQYF.

The J gene is TRBJ2-7, the V gene TRBV4-1, with D possibly being TRBD1 or TRBD2 (6 bases each). The V gene lost 4 bases and the J gene lost 1 base, with 17 bases spanning the gap. This CDR3 has 16 amino acids. In germline, CDR1 is MGHRA, CDR2 YSYEKL. The CDR3 sequence is CASSLAGQGRSYEQYF. CDR3 in DNA: TGCGCCAGCAGCCTGGCGGGGCAGGGGCGTTCCTACGAGCAGTACTTC.

This chain uses TRBV19 with TRBJ2-7; 10 nucleotides agree with TRBD1. CDR1 and CDR2 (germline): LNHDA, SQIVND (reference sequence). The CDR3 spans 14 residues. Unmatched junction bases numbered 6, after V lost 5 bases and J lost 5 bases. The CDR3 nucleotides are TGTGCCAGTAGTTTGTGGGACAGGGGCGACGAGCAGTACTTC. Translated, it gives CASSLWDRGDEQYF. Full variable domain (rest looked up from reference TRBV19 and TRBJ2-7): DGGITQSPKYLFRKEGQNVTLSCEQNLNHDAMYWYRQDPGQGLRLIYYSQIVNDFQKGDIAEGYSVSREKKESFPLTVTSAQKNPTAFYLCASSLWDRGDEQYFGPGTRLTVT.

The J gene is TRBJ2-5, the V gene TRBV19; 7 nucleotides line up with TRBD1. Looked up from germline, CDR1 is LNHDA and CDR2 is SQIVND (reference sequence). Losses at the gene ends were 3 bases for V and 4 bases for J; bases not matched to a gene: 5. The CDR3 spans 14 residues. DNA of the CDR3: TGTGCCAGTAGTATTAACAGGGGTCGAGAGACCCAGTACTTC. This encodes CASSINRGRETQYF.